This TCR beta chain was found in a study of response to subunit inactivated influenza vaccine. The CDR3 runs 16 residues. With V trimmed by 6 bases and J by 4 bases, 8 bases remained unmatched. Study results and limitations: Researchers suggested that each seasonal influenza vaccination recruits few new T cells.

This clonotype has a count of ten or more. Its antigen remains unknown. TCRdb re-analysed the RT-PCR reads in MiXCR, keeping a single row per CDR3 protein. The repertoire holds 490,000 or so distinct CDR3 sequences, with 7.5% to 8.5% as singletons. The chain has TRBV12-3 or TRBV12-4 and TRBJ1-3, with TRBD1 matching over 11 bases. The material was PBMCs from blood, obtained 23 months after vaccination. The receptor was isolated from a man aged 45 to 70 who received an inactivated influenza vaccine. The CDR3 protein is CASRHGQGATGNTIYF. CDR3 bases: TGTGCCAGCAGACATGGACAGGGGGCTACAGGAAACACCATATATTTT.